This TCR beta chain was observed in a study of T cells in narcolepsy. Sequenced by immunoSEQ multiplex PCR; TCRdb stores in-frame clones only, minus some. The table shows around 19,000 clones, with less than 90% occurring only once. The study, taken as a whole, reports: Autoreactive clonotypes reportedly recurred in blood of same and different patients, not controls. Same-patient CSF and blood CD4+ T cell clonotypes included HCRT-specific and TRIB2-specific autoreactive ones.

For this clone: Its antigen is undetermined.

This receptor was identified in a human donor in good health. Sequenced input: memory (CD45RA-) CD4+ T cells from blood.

The CDR3 loop is CASSSGTQSEQFF. In DNA, the CDR3 is TGTGCCAGCAGCTCCGGGACCCAGAGTGAGCAGTTCTTC. The chain couples TRBV7-2 to TRBJ2-1, with D possibly called TRBD1 or TRBD2 (5 bases each). CDR3 length equals 13 residues. From germline, CDR1 is SGHTA and CDR2 FQGNSA. V was shortened by 4 bases and J by 9 bases, with 13 bases between the two germline ends.